This section outlines one T cell receptor (beta chain) sequence together with its context. Germline CDR1 SGHNT, CDR2 YENEEA. There are 13 residues in the CDR3. Germline trimming cut 6 bases from V and 5 bases from J; bases unmatched to any gene: 6. Profiling relied on immunoSEQ multiplex PCR, and the TCRdb table lists in-frame clones only, not all of them. The repertoire holds some 6,200 clones, with 65% to 75% as singletons. These data come from a study of immune evolution from preneoplasia to lung adenocarcinoma. Two lung cancer pathologists independently confirmed each histologic diagnosis. The TCR sequence derives from a donor older than 65 with lung adenocarcinoma. Sequenced: FFPE adjacent normal lung tissue. This sequence joins TRBV11-3 and TRBJ1-1; 7 positions match TRBD1. Here the CDR3 DNA reads TGTGCCAGCAGGTTACCACAGGGGACTGAAGCTTTCTTT. It encodes CASRLPQGTEAFF.